This T cell receptor (beta chain) was recorded in a study of CD8 T cells in ankylosing spondylitis (dated 2017 in TCRdb). About the full investigation: The study profiled T cell receptor beta repertoires in healthy donors and ankylosing spondylitis patients to find disease-linked TCR variants. In total, the full study cohort was made up of some 110 healthy donors and 25 or so ankylosing spondylitis patients. Peripheral blood was sampled, and synovial fluid was also collected from ankylosing spondylitis patients.

These reads were obtained on an Illumina HiSeq 2500. Quantitative 5'-RACE with molecular barcodes was used to prepare TCR beta libraries. The study's processing was this. A new computational method, built on a probabilistic model of VDJ rearrangement, was used to identify disease-linked TCR variants. TCRdb trimmed the raw reads at Q25, called clones with MiXCR and kept productive beta chains. Rows matching on CDR3 protein sequence are summarized as one entry with the most common DNA and genes. V and J calls and clone size were set by TCRdb, not the authors. Here the sample has 200,000 to 250,000 distinct CDR3 sequences; over 9.5% occur a single time. 20% to 25% of the sample belongs to the ten largest clones. This clonotype has ten or more counts. What this receptor recognizes is not known. Base quality data are lacking; no much larger clone is found one base away. General study outcomes and caveats: According to the report, matched synovial fluid samples from ankylosing spondylitis patients were significantly enriched for the disease-linked clones. A TCR beta motif made up of several highly homologous amino acid variants appeared to be characteristic of blood from ankylosing spondylitis patients. The disease-linked clones showed a CD8+ phenotype and occurred at relatively low frequencies in peripheral blood. Some TCR beta motif variants had previously been reported in synovial fluid and blood of reactive arthritis patients, which suggested common disease-initiation mechanisms.

V trim: 4 bases; J trim: 7 bases; unmatched bases: 10. The CDR3 has 14 amino acids, counting the end cysteine and phenylalanine. Just CDR3 DNA is preserved here, 42 bases in frame from base 1. As encoded in the germline V gene, CDR1 is SGHDT while CDR2 is YYEEEE. This clonotype was obtained from a male donor with ankylosing spondylitis or in good health (not recorded which). The rearranged chain carries TRBV5-6 and TRBJ1-2; TRBD1 lines up with 7 middle nucleotides. Sequenced material: blood, either unsorted or a sorted T cell fraction (not recorded which). The nucleotide sequence reads as follows: TGTGCCAGCAGCATCGGACAGGTTCCGGCTGGCTACACCTTC. Protein translation: CASSIGQVPAGYTF.